Below are 5 T cell receptor beta chains sequenced from a single sample in a study of vaccination effects on CD4 cells after COVID-19. Produced via immunoSEQ multiplex PCR; TCRdb's table is partial and in-frame only. The sample holds around 26,000 clones, approximately 73% seen once. No antigen has been assigned to these receptors. Following a roughly 11-day culture, CD4+ T cells were purified. This material consisted of CD4+ T cells from PBMCs cultured without peptide, taken before COVID-19 vaccination. The receptors shown here come from a human donor who received a COVID-19 vaccine.

The table lists this clone with a few counts. The CDR3 here is CASSSEGRAKGYTF. The CDR3 DNA sequence: TGCGCCAGCAGCTCCGAGGGGCGGGCTAAAGGCTACACCTTC. The gene calls are TRBV5-1 and TRBJ1-2, with a possible D match to TRBD1 (5 bases). The CDR3 has 14 residues. The ends were cut back, 3 bases at V and 8 bases at J, with 17 bases in the middle. CDR1 is SGHRS, CDR2 YFSETQ, per germline.

This chain connects TRBV3-1 (or the pseudogene TRBV3-2) to TRBJ2-7; a weak D match, TRBD2 (6 bases). Trimming removed 1 base from V and 1 base from J, with 26 bases in between. CDR3 length equals 20 residues. CDR1 and CDR2 (germline): LGHDT, YNNKEL (reference sequence). The CDR3 protein is CASSQGLRPTPWRDSYEQYF. The CDR3 DNA is TGTGCCAGCAGCCAAGGGTTGAGACCCACACCTTGGCGGGATTCCTACGAGCAGTACTTC.

The J gene is TRBJ2-3, the V gene TRBV4-1; possible D gene TRBD1, 6 bases. The CDR3 sequence is 14 residues long. V lost 2 bases, J lost 3 bases, and 9 bases lay in between. CDR1 is MGHRA, CDR2 YSYEKL, per germline. CDR3 nucleotide sequence: TGCGCCAGCAGCCAAATCGGACAGACAGATACGCAGTATTTT. Translating it yields CASSQIGQTDTQYF.

The chain carries TRBV5-8 and TRBJ2-1; D gene unclear. The CDR3 sequence is 11 residues long. V was clipped by 0 bases and J by 15 bases, with 10 bases between them. CDR1 and CDR2 (germline): SGHTS, YDEGEE. This CDR3 reads CASSLVGFGFF. In nucleotides, the CDR3 is TGTGCCAGCAGCTTGGTTGGCTTCGGGTTCTTC.

The chain recombines TRBV4-2 with TRBJ1-3; no definite D call. The V end lost 1 base, the J end lost 3 bases, and 16 bases lay between the germline ends. This CDR3 contains 17 residues. CDR1 and CDR2 (germline): LGHNA, YNFKEQ. Here the CDR3 reads CASSQGEHPAVGNTIYF. CDR3 nucleotide sequence: TGTGCCAGCAGCCAAGGGGAACATCCAGCGGTTGGAAACACCATATATTTT.